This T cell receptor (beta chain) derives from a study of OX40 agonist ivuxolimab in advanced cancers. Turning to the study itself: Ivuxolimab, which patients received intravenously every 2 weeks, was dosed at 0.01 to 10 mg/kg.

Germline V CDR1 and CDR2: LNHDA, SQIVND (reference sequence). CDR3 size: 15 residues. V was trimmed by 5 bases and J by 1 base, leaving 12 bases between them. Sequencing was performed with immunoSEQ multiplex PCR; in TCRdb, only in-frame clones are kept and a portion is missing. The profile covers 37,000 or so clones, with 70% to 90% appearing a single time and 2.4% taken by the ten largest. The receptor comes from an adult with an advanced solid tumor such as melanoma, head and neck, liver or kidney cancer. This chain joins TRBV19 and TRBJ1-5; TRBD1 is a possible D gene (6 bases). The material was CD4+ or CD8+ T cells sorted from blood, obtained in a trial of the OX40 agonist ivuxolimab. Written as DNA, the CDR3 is TGTGCCAGTAGTGTACCCACAGGGAGCAATCAGCCCCAGCATTTT. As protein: CASSVPTGSNQPQHF.